These T cell receptor beta chains were read from a single sample in a study of blood T cell repertoires in COVID-19. Data came from immunoSEQ multiplex PCR; TCRdb stores just in-frame clones and leaves some out. The table has approximately 190,000 clones, around 86% seen once. Source material: PBMCs or T cells enriched from blood (not recorded which). These receptors originate from a woman aged 40 to 50 in a cohort exposed to, infected with or recovered from COVID-19 (not recorded which). Both conserved end residues are part of each CDR3. D genes are given only for firm matches. Clone sizes are given selectively: once, few, many, or a class where the clone is expanded.

v_call	clone_size	d_call	cdr3_length	j_call	cdr3_nt	cdr3_aa
TRBV7-8	.	.	16	TRBJ1-5	TGTGCCAGCAGCTATAACAGGGTCTTGGGCAATCAGCCCCAGCATTTT	CASSYNRVLGNQPQHF
TRBV11-2	.	TRBD1	15	TRBJ1-1	TGTGCCAGCACCCACCGGGACAGGGTTGAGACTGAAGCTTTCTTT	CASTHRDRVETEAFF
TRBV11-3	.	TRBD2	17	TRBJ2-3	TGTGCCAGCAGCTTACGGCGAGCGGGGGGTTACACAGATACGCAGTATTTT	CASSLRRAGGYTDTQYF
TRBV24-1	.	.	16	TRBJ2-2	TGTGCCACCAGCCCCCTCCCTACTAGAAACACCGGGGAGCTGTTTTTT	CATSPLPTRNTGELFF
TRBV7-9	.	.	15	TRBJ1-4	TGTGCCAGCAGCTCCCACAGGTCAACTAATGAAAAACTGTTTTTT	CASSSHRSTNEKLFF
TRBV28	.	TRBD2	18	TRBJ2-1	TGTGCCAGCAGTCCCCTACCCTTAGCGGGGAGCTCCTACAATGAGCAGTTCTTC	CASSPLPLAGSSYNEQFF
TRBV28	.	.	13	TRBJ1-1	TGTGCCAGCAGGAAACAGGGGAACACTGAAGCTTTCTTT	CASRKQGNTEAFF
TRBV11-2	.	TRBD1	14	TRBJ1-1	TGTGCCAGCAGCCCAAACAGGGGGCAGAGTGAAGCTTTCTTT	CASSPNRGQSEAFF
TRBV11-2	once	TRBD2	15	TRBJ2-7	TGTGCCAGCAGCTTAGGAACAGCGGGAGAAAGGGAGCAGTACTTC	CASSLGTAGEREQYF
TRBV7-8	.	.	19	TRBJ1-5	TGTGCCAGCAGCTTACTTCCTGGACAGTCTAGACTGAGCAATCAGCCCCAGCATTTT	CASSLLPGQSRLSNQPQHF
TRBV4-2	.	TRBD1	16	TRBJ1-2	TGTGCCAGCAGCCAAATGGGACAGGGCCGAGACTATGGCTACACCTTC	CASSQMGQGRDYGYTF
TRBV13	.	.	12	TRBJ1-1	TGTGCCAGCAGTCCAGGGAACACTGAAGCTTTCTTT	CASSPGNTEAFF
TRBV28	.	TRBD2	14	TRBJ2-7	TGTGCCAGCAATGCGGGGGATCGGGCCTACGAGCAGTACTTC	CASNAGDRAYEQYF
TRBV6-2/TRBV6-3	.	.	14	TRBJ2-7	TGTGCCAGCAGCCATCAGGAGGGGTCCTACGAGCAGTACTTC	CASSHQEGSYEQYF
TRBV9	once	.	11	TRBJ2-1	TGTGCCAGCAGCGACAGCAATGAGCAGTTCTTC	CASSDSNEQFF
TRBV19	.	TRBD1	16	TRBJ1-1	TGTGCCAGTAGTATAGGTGCAGGGGGCTGGGGCACTGAAGCTTTCTTT	CASSIGAGGWGTEAFF
TRBV11-3	.	TRBD2	15	TRBJ2-1	TGTGCCAGCACCCACGGAGGACTAGCGGACAATGAGCAGTTCTTC	CASTHGGLADNEQFF
TRBV9	.	.	15	TRBJ1-2	TGTGCCAGCAGCCCAGAGGAGGGGCTATACTATGGCTACACCTTC	CASSPEEGLYYGYTF
TRBV24-1	.	TRBD1	13	TRBJ1-1	TGTGCCACCAGTGTCGGGACAGGCACTGAAGCTTTCTTT	CATSVGTGTEAFF
TRBV6-4	.	.	14	TRBJ1-1	TGTGCCAGCAGTGATTCGGGGGGCGGAACTGAAGCTTTCTTT	CASSDSGGGTEAFF
TRBV7-8	.	.	14	TRBJ2-3	TGTGCCAGCAGCTCTACAGGGGGGGCAGATACGCAGTATTTT	CASSSTGGADTQYF
TRBV14	many	.	14	TRBJ2-7	TGTGCCAGCAGCCCCGGGACATTGACCTACGAGCAGTACTTC	CASSPGTLTYEQYF
TRBV5-1	.	TRBD1	13	TRBJ1-1	TGCGCCAGCAGCTTAGACAGGGGCACTGAAGCTTTCTTT	CASSLDRGTEAFF